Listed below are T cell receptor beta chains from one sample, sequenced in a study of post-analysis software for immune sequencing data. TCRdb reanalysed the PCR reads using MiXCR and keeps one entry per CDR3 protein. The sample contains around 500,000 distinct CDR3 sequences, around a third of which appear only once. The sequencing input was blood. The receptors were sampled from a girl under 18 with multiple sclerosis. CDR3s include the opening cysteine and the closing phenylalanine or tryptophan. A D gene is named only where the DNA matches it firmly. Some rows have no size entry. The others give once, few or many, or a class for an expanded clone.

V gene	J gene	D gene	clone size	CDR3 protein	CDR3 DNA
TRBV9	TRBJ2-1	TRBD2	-	CASSTTSAYNEQFF	TGTGCCAGCAGCACCACTAGCGCCTACAATGAGCAGTTCTTC
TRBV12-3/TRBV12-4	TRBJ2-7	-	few	CASSLNFLEQYF	TGTGCCAGCAGTTTAAATTTTCTGGAGCAGTACTTC
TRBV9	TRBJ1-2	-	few	CASSAAGTGAQGYGYTF	TGTGCCAGCAGCGCAGCGGGTACGGGGGCCCAGGGCTATGGCTACACCTTC
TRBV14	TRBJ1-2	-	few	CASSQVRGTFSYTF	TGTGCCAGCAGCCAAGTCCGCGGGACATTTAGTTACACCTTC
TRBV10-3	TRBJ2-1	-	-	CAISVSAGSSYNEQFF	TGTGCCATCAGTGTGTCCGCGGGGAGCTCCTACAATGAGCAGTTCTTC
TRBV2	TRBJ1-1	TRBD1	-	CASSGDRLGANTEAFF	TGTGCCAGCAGCGGGGACAGGTTGGGGGCGAACACTGAAGCTTTCTTT
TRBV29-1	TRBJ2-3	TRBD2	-	CSVEDPSPSRGGTTDTQYF	TGCAGCGTTGAAGATCCTAGTCCTTCCCGGGGGGGAACTACAGATACGCAGTATTTT
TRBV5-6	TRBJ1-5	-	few	CASSLFRAGFNQPQHF	TGTGCCAGCAGCTTGTTCCGGGCAGGATTCAATCAGCCCCAGCATTTT
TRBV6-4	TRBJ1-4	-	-	CASSDHSTNEKLFF	TGTGCCAGCAGTGATCACAGTACTAATGAAAAACTGTTTTTT
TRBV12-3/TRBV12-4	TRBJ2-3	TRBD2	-	CASSHAGLGADTQYF	TGTGCCAGCAGTCACGCGGGACTAGGTGCAGATACGCAGTATTTT
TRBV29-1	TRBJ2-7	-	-	CSVEKGNRAAYEQYF	TGCAGCGTTGAAAAGGGGAACAGGGCTGCCTACGAGCAGTACTTC
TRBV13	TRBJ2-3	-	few	CASSLPGTDTQYF	TGTGCCAGCAGCTTACCGGGCACAGATACGCAGTATTTT
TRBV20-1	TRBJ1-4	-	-	CSARSGYGYGPNEKLFF	TGCAGTGCTAGAAGCGGTTACGGGTACGGACCTAATGAAAAACTGTTTTTT
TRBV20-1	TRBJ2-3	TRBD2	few	CSARPLAGGSDTQYF	TGCAGTGCTAGACCACTAGCCGGGGGGTCAGATACGCAGTATTTT
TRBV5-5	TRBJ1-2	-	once	CASSLLIGANYGYTF	TGTGCCAGCAGCTTATTAATCGGAGCAAACTATGGCTACACCTTC
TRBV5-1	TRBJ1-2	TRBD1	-	CASSSGTGPYGYTF	TGCGCCAGCAGCTCCGGGACAGGGCCCTATGGCTACACCTTC
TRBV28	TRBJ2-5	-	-	CASTQRETQYF	TGTGCCAGCACCCAGCGGGAGACCCAGTACTTC
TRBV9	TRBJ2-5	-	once	CASSESEPKGTQYF	TGTGCCAGCAGCGAGAGTGAGCCGAAGGGGACCCAGTACTTC
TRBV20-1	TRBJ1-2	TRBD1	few	CSAATGGGTNYGYTF	TGCAGTGCTGCGACAGGGGGGGGGACTAACTATGGCTACACCTTC
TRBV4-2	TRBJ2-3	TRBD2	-	CASSPISGGQGDTQYF	TGTGCCAGCAGCCCTATTAGCGGGGGGCAAGGAGATACGCAGTATTTT
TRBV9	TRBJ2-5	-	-	CASSVASIPRETQYF	TGTGCCAGCAGCGTTGCTAGCATTCCGCGGGAGACCCAGTACTTC
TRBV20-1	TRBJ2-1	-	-	CSATGFSSYNEQFF	TGCAGTGCTACAGGATTTAGCTCCTACAATGAGCAGTTCTTC
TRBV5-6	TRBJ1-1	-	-	CASSQADRRGTFF	TGTGCCAGCAGCCAGGCGGACAGACGTGGAACTTTCTTT
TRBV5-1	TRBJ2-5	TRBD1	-	CASSSSDRGRGETQYF	TGCGCCAGCAGTTCCTCGGACAGGGGGCGAGGAGAGACCCAGTACTTC
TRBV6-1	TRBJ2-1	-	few	CATLSKGSQITSYNEQFF	TGTGCCACCCTTTCCAAAGGTAGTCAAATAACCTCCTACAATGAGCAGTTCTTC
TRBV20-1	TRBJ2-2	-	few	CSARAFRGIGELFF	TGCAGTGCTAGAGCCTTTCGCGGTATCGGGGAGCTGTTTTTT
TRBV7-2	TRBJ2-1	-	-	CASSLGGLGANEQFF	TGTGCCAGCAGCCTCGGGGGGCTAGGCGCCAATGAGCAGTTCTTC
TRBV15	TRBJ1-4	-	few	CATSKIPDVEWEKLFF	TGTGCCACCAGCAAAATCCCCGACGTGGAGTGGGAAAAACTGTTTTTT
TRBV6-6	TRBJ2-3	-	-	CASSWGGASTDTQYF	TGTGCCAGCAGCTGGGGGGGGGCGAGCACAGATACGCAGTATTTT
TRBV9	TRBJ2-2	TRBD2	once	CASSAGSGGANTGELFF	TGTGCCAGCAGCGCAGGGAGCGGGGGTGCGAACACCGGGGAGCTGTTTTTT
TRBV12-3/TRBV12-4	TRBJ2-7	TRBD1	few	CASSAPGTGGGYEQYF	TGTGCCAGCAGTGCACCCGGGACAGGGGGCGGCTACGAGCAGTACTTC